Given below is one TCR beta chain in context. This entry is derived from a study of cytomegalovirus exposure and HLA in healthy donors. There are 15 residues in the CDR3. Germline V gene data show CDR1 as MNHNS and CDR2 as SASEGT. V dropped 4 bases and J dropped 0 bases, with 12 bases sitting between them. The PCR made use of 60 Vbeta and 13 Jbeta primers. The protocol was immunoSEQ multiplex PCR, while the TCRdb copy is restricted to in-frame clones and leaves out a portion. Among 150,000 to 200,000 clones listed, roughly 80% were seen once. The specimen sequenced was PBMCs. V is TRBV6-1 and J is TRBJ1-1; D is ambiguous. The clonotype comes from a male donor in good health and CMV-seropositive. CDR3 residues: CASSGSSLVNTEAFF. The CDR3 DNA reads TGTGCCAGCAGTGGCAGTAGCCTTGTGAACACTGAAGCTTTCTTT.